This entry is about one T cell receptor (beta chain). PCR amplification relied on 60 Vbeta primers (plus 13 Jbeta primers). Some clones are missing from TCRdb's copy, which holds only in-frame ones; the method was immunoSEQ multiplex PCR. The top ten hold 3% to 5% of the sample, which has 150,000 or so clones, approximately 80% seen once. CDR1 and CDR2 (germline): MNHNY, SVGAGI (reference sequence). The CDR3 sequence is 15 residues long. With 2 bases clipped from V and 0 bases from J, the junction kept 4 bases outside the gene matches. The record originates from a study of cytomegalovirus exposure and HLA in healthy donors.

This TCR came from a male donor in good health and CMV-seronegative. The V and J genes are TRBV6-6 and TRBJ2-7; 7 positions match TRBD1. The sample comprised PBMCs. CDR3 in DNA: TGTGCCAGCAGTTACGACAGGGCGGCCTCCTACGAGCAGTACTTC. It is translated as CASSYDRAASYEQYF.